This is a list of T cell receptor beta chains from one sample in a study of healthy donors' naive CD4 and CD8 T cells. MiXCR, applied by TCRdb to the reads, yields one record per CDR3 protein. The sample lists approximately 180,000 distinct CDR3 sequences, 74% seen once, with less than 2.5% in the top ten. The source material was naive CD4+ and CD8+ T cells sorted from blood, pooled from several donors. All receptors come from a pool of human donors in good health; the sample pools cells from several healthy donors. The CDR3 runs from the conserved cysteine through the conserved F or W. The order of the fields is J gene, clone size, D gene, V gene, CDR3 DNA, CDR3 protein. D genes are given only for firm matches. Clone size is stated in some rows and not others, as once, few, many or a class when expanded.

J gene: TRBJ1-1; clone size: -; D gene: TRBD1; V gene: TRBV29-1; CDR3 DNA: TGCAGCGTCTTCGACAGGGGCCTACATTTTATGAACACTGAAGCTTTCTTT; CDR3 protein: CSVFDRGLHFMNTEAFF
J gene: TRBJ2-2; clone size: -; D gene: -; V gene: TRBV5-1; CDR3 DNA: TGCGCCAGCAGCTTGGGGGTCTCAGGGAACACCGGGGAGCTGTTTTTT; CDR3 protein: CASSLGVSGNTGELFF
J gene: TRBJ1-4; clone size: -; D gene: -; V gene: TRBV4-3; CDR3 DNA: TGCGCCAGCAGCCAAGGGCAGGCCTTAACTAATGAAAAACTGTTTTTT; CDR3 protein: CASSQGQALTNEKLFF
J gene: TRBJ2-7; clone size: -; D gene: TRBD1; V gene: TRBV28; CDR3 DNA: TGTGCCAGCAGTTTCACCGGGACAGGGGACGAGCAGTACTTC; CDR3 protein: CASSFTGTGDEQYF
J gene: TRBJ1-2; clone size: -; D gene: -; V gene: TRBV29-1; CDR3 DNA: TGCAGCGTGACACAGGGATCGGGCTATGGCTACACCTTC; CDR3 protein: CSVTQGSGYGYTF
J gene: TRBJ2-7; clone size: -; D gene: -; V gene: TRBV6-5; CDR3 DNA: TGTGCCAGTCGGACGCCGCTGGACGAGCAGTACTTC; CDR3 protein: CASRTPLDEQYF
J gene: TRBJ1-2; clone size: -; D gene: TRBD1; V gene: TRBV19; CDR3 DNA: TGTGCCAGTCGGGACAGGGGGCTAAACTATGGCTACACCTTC; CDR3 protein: CASRDRGLNYGYTF
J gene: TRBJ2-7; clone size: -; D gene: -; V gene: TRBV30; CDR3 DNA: TGTGCCTGGACAGGGGACTCCTACGAGCAGTACTTC; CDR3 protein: CAWTGDSYEQYF
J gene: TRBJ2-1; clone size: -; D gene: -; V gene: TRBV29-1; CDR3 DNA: TGCAGCGTCCTCGGACGTTACAATGAGCAGTTCTTC; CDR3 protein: CSVLGRYNEQFF
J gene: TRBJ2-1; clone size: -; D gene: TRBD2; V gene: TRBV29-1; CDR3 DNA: TGCAGCGCCCAGCTACTAGCGGGGTACAATGAGCAGTTCTTC; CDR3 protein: CSAQLLAGYNEQFF
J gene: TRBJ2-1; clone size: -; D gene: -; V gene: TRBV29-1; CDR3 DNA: TGCAGCGTTGAAGAGGCTGGTTACCCCGCTCGTGAGCAGTTCTTC; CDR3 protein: CSVEEAGYPAREQFF
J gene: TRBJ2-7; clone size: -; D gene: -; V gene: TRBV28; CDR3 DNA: TGTGCCAGCCGCCCGCCGGGGAGCTCCTACGAGCAGTACTTC; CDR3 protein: CASRPPGSSYEQYF
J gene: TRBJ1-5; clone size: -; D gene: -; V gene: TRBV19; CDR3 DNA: TGTGCCAGTAGTCGGATGGGGATGGGCAATCAGCCCCAGCATTTT; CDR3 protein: CASSRMGMGNQPQHF
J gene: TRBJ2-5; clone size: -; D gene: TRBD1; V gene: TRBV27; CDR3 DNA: TGTGCCAGCAGTCAGCACGGGACAGGGCAAGAGACCCAGTACTTC; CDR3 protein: CASSQHGTGQETQYF
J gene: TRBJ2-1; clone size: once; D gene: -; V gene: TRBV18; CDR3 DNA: TGTGCCAGCTCACCACCGGGACAAATAACCTACAATGAGCAGTTCTTC; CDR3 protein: CASSPPGQITYNEQFF
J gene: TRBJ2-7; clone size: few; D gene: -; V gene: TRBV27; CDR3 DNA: TGTGCCAGCAGCCTAGGACAGAGGTACGAGCAGTACTTC; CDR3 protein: CASSLGQRYEQYF
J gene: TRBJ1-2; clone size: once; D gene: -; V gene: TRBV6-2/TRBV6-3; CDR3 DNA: TGTGCCAGCACTGGCCCGAGGGGTGGATACTATGGCTACACCTTC; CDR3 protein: CASTGPRGGYYGYTF
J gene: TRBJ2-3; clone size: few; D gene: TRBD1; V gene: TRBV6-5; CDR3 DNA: TGTGCCAGCAGTTACCGGGGACAGGGTTTAGTAGGAGCGGCAGATACGCAGTATTTT; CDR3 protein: CASSYRGQGLVGAADTQYF
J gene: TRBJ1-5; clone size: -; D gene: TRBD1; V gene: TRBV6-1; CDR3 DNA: TGTGCCAGCAGGACAGGGTTTCAGCCCCAGCATTTT; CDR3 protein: CASRTGFQPQHF
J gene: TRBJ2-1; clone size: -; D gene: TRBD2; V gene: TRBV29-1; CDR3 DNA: TGCAGCATCCCGGGACTAGCGACTGGGGAGCAGTTCTTC; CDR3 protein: CSIPGLATGEQFF
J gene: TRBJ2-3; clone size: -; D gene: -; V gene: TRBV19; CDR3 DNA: TGTGCCAGTAGTATCGAGGGTAGGACAGATACGCAGTATTTT; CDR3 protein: CASSIEGRTDTQYF
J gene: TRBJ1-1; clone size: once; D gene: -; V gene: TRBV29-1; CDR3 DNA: TGCAGCGTTGAAGATAAAAGGGATGTCTGGCAGATGAACACTGAAGCTTTCTTT; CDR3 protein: CSVEDKRDVWQMNTEAFF
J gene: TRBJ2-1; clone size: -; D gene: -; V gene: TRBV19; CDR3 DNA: TGTGCCAGTAGGGACTCGGATAAGCCGAGGCTCGATGAGCAGTTCTTC; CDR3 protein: CASRDSDKPRLDEQFF
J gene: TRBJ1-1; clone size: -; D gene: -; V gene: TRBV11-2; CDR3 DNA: TGTGCCAGCAGCTTAGAGGACTGGCAGAAGACTGAAGCTTTCTTT; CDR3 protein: CASSLEDWQKTEAFF
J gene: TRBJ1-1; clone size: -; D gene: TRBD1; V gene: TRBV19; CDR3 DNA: TGTGCCAGTAGTGGAAGGACAGGCCGTGAAGCTTTCTTT; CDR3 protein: CASSGRTGREAFF
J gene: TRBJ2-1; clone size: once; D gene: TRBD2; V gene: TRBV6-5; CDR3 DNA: TGTGCCAGCAGAGGACTAGCGTTAAATGAGCAGTTCTTC; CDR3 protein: CASRGLALNEQFF
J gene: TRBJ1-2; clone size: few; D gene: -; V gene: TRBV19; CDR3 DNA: TGTGCCAGTAGTCCAATCAGGTCTAACTATGGCTACACCTTC; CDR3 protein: CASSPIRSNYGYTF
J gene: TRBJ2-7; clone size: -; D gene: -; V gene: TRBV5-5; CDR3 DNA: TGTGCCAGCAGCTTGTGGGAGGCCTACGAGCAGTACTTC; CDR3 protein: CASSLWEAYEQYF
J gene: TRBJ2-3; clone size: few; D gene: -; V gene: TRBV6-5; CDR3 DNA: TGTGCCAGCAGTTACCTCGGGGGCACAGATACGCAGTATTTT; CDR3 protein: CASSYLGGTDTQYF
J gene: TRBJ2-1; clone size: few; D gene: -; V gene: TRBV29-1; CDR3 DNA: TGCAGCGTTTCTCCGCCCGAGCAGTTCTTC; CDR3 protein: CSVSPPEQFF
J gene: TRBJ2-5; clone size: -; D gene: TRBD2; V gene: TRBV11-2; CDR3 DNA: TGTGCCAGCAGCTTACACGGGGGGGAGGGTGAGACCCAGTACTTC; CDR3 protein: CASSLHGGEGETQYF
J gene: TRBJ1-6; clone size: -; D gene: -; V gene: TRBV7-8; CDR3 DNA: TGTGCCAGCTCCTCCGGGAGACTGCCCTATAATTCACCCCTCCACTTT; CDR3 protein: CASSSGRLPYNSPLHF
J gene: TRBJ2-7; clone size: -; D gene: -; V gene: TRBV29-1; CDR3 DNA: TGCAGCGTTGAGGTTTCGGGCCGAACCTACGAGCAGTACTTC; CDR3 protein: CSVEVSGRTYEQYF
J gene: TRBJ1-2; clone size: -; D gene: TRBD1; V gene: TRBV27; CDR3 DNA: TGTGCCAGCAGTTTATCGGGACAGCCGATAGTTTTTGGCTACACCTTC; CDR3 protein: CASSLSGQPIVFGYTF
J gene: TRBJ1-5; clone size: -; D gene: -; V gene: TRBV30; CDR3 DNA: TGTGCCTGGAGTGTACAAGGAGGGCAGGTGCCCCAGCATTTT; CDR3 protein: CAWSVQGGQVPQHF
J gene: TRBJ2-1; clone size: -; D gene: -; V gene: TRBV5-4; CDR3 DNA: TGTGCCAGCAGCTCCCCCGGGGTCTCCTACAATGAGCAGTTCTTC; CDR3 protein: CASSSPGVSYNEQFF
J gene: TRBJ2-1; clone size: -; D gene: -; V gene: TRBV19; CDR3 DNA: TGTGCCAGTAGTCTGGCCACCCGGGGCGAGCTCGGCAATGAGCAGTTCTTC; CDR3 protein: CASSLATRGELGNEQFF